The present TCR beta chain was sequenced within a study of metastatic and nonmetastatic thyroid tumors (dated by TCRdb to about 2020). With respect to the entire study: Repertoires from peripheral blood and from tumor or nodule tissue samples of malignant and benign thyroid patients were compared.

On the study overall, not on this receptor specifically: TCR beta diversity was reported as significantly higher in malignant tumors than in benign nodules, in both blood and tumor samples.

V was cut back by 1 base and J by 5 bases, leaving a gap of 8 bases between them. The germline V gene (reference sequence) sets CDR1 to MNHEY and CDR2 to SMNVEV. CDR3 length: 13 amino acids, cysteine to phenylalanine. Just CDR3 DNA is preserved here, 39 bases in frame from base 1. Before undergoing thyroid surgery, none of the patients had been given any kind of treatment. The study retrospectively analysed patient clinical samples collected from about 2011 to 2018 using T-cell receptor beta sequencing. In its sample, this clone was seen many times. Its cognate antigen has yet to be identified. No much larger clonotype is one base removed from it; base qualities were not supplied. Library preparation employed PCR. Instrument used: Illumina HiSeq 4000. The TCR beta-chain CDR3 region of each patient was profiled by high-throughput sequencing. In the paper's pipeline: A classifier to discriminate distant-metastatic papillary thyroid cancer patients was built from CDR3 differences across clinicopathological groups. Repertoire diversity was assessed with the Shannon index, and tumor-blood repertoire similarity with the Morisita-Horn index. Starting from the raw public reads, TCRdb applied fastp trimming at Q25, assembled clones with MiXCR and retained in-frame beta chains. The V and J calls reflect TCRdb's pipeline rather than the authors' work. The sample data list under 20,000 clones, and around 30% of these were observed just once. Together, the top ten hold less than 25% of the sample.

This TCR derives from a male donor with papillary thyroid cancer or a benign thyroid nodule (not recorded which). Some clones in this sample may be carry-over from other donors' samples. The chain is assembled from TRBV27 and TRBJ2-5, with no confidently assigned D gene. Sequenced input: tumor tissue. CDR3 sequence: CASSLYPRETQYF. The DNA sequence is as follows: TGTGCCAGCAGTTTATACCCCAGGGAGACCCAGTACTTC.